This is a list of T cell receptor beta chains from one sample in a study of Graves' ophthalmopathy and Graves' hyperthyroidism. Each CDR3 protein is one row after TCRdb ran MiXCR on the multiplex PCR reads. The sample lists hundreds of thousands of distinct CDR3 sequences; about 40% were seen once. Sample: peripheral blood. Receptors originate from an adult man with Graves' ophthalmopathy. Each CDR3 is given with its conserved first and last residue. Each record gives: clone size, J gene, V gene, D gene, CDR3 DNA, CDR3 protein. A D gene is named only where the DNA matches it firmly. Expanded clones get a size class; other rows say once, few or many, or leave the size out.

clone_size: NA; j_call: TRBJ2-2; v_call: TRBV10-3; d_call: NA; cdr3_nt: TGTGCCATCAGACCCGGGACTTACAACACCGGGGAGCTGTTTTTT; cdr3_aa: CAIRPGTYNTGELFF
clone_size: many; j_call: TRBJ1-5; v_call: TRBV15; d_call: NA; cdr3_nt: TGTGCCACCAGCAGCGTTCAGGCGATTAATCAGCCCCAGCATTTT; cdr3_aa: CATSSVQAINQPQHF
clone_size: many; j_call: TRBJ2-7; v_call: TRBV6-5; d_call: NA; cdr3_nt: TGTGCCAGCAGTTACTCGTACAGAAACTCCTACGAGCAGTACTTC; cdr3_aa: CASSYSYRNSYEQYF
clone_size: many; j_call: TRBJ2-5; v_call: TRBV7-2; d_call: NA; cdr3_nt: TGTGCCAGCAGCCCCCAGGGGAGGGAGACCCAGTACTTC; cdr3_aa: CASSPQGRETQYF
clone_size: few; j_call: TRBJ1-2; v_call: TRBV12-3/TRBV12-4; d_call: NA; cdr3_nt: TGTGCCAGCACCAAAGGGGTCTATGGCTACACCTTC; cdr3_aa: CASTKGVYGYTF
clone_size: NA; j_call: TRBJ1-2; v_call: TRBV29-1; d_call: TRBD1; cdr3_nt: TGCAGCTTAGAAGGACAGGGGGCTTATGGCTACACCTTC; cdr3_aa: CSLEGQGAYGYTF
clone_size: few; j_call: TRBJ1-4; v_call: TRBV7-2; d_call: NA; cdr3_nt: TGCGCCAGCAGCCCACTACGACGACAGACAACTAATGAAAAACTGTTTTTT; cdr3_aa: CASSPLRRQTTNEKLFF
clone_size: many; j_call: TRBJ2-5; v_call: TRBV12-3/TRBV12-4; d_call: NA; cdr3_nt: TGTGCCAGCAGTTTATACTTGGAAGAGACCCAGTACTTC; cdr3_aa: CASSLYLEETQYF
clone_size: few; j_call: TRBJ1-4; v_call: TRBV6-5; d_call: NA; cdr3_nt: TGTGCCAGCAGTTACTCGAGTCCTTTTACGGGAAAACTGTTTTTT; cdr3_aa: CASSYSSPFTGKLFF
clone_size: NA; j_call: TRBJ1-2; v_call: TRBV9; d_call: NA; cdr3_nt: TGTGCCAGCAGCGTACGGGGAAATAACTATGGCTACACCTTC; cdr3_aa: CASSVRGNNYGYTF
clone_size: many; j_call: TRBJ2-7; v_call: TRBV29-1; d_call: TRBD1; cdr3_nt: TGCAGCGTTGAAGATCGTAGGACAGGAGCCTACGAGCAGTACTTC; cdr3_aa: CSVEDRRTGAYEQYF
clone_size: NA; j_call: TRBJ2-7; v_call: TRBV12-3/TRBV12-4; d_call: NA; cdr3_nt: TGTGCCAGCAGTTTAGGAGACAGCAACTCCTACGAGCAGTACTTC; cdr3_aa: CASSLGDSNSYEQYF
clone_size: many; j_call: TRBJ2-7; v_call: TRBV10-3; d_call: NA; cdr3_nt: TGTGCCATCAGGTCCTCCTACGAGCAGTACTTC; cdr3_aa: CAIRSSYEQYF
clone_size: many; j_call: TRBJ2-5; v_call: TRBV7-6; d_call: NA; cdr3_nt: TGTGCCAGCAGCTTATTCGCTGTTCCTCAAGAGACCCAGTACTTC; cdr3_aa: CASSLFAVPQETQYF
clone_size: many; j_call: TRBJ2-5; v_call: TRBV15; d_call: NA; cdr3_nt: TGTGCCACCAGCAGAGATCTTGTAGGTCCGCAGACCCAGTACTTC; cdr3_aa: CATSRDLVGPQTQYF
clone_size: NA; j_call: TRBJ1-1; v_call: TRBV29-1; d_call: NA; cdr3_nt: TGCAGCACACAGGTTAACACTGAAGCTTTCTTT; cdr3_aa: CSTQVNTEAFF
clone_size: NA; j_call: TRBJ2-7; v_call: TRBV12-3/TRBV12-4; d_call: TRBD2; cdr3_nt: TGTGCTAGTGGTTTTAGCACTAGCGGGAGATACGAGCAGTACTTC; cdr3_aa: CASGFSTSGRYEQYF
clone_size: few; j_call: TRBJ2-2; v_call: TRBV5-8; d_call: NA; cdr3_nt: TGTGCCAGCAGCCTCGCCTGGACTTCAAACACCGGGGAGCTGTTTTTT; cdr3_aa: CASSLAWTSNTGELFF
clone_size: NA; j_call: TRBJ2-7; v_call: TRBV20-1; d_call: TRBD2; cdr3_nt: TGCAGTGCTAGAGATGTACTAGCGGAACCTTACGAGCAGTACTTC; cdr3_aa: CSARDVLAEPYEQYF
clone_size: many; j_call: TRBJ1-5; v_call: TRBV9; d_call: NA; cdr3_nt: TGTGCCAGCAGCGAGGGAATCGGGGACCAGCCCCAGCATTTT; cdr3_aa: CASSEGIGDQPQHF
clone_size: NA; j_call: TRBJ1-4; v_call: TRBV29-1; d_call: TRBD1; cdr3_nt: TGCAGCTCCGGACAGGCCGTTGCAACTAATGAAAAACTGTTTTTT; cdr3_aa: CSSGQAVATNEKLFF
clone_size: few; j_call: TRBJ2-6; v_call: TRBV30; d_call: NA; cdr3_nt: TGTGCCTGGAGAACAGGGTTCTCTGGGGCCAACGTCCTGACTTTC; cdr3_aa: CAWRTGFSGANVLTF
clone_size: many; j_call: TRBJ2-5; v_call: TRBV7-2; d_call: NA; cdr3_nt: TGTGCCAGCAGCTTGCTTCGTGGGGCAGAGACCCAGTACTTC; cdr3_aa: CASSLLRGAETQYF
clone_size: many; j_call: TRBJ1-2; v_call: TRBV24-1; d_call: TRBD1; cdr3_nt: TGTGCCACCAGTGACCCACAGGGGCCCGCTGGCTACACCTTC; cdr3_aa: CATSDPQGPAGYTF
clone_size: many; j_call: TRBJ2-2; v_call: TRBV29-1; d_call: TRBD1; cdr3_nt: TGCAGCGTTGAAGCCGGGACAGGGGTGACCGGGGAGCTGTTTTTT; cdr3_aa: CSVEAGTGVTGELFF
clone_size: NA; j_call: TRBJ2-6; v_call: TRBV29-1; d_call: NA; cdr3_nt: TGCAGCGTTGAAAATCAGGGGAGGTACACTGAAGCTTTC; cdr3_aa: CSVENQGRYTEAF
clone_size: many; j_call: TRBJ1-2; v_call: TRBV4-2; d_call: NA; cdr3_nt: TGTGCCAGCAGCCAAGAGGCCGAAGCCCTTTATGGCTACACCTTC; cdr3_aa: CASSQEAEALYGYTF
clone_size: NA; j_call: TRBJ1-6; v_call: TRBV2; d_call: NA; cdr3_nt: TGTGCCAGCAGTGTAGTTAATTCACCCCTCCACTTT; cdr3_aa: CASSVVNSPLHF
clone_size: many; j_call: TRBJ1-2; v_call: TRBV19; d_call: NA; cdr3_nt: TGTGCCAGTATCGGGGGCGGTCGATATGGCTACACCTTC; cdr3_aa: CASIGGGRYGYTF
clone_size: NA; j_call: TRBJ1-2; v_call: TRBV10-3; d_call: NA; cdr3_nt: TGTGCCAGCAGTTACTCGGGGGGGACCAACTATGGCTACACCTTC; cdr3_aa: CASSYSGGTNYGYTF
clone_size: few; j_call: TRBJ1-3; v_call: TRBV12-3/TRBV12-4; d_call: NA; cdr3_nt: TGTGCCAGCAGTTCGGGGTTTGGAAACACCATATATTTT; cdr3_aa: CASSSGFGNTIYF
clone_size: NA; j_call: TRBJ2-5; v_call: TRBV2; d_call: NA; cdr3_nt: TGTGCCAGCGGAACAGGGACCCAAGAGACCCAGTACTTC; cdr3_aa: CASGTGTQETQYF
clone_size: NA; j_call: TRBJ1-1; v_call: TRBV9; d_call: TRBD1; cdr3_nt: TGTGCCAGCAGTCCCCGGGACAGGGGCTCCTTTAACACTGAAGTTTTCTTT; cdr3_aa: CASSPRDRGSFNTEVFF
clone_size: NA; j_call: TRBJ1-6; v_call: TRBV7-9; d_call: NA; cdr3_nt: TGTGCCAGCAGCTTAAAAGCAATCAGCTCCTATAATTCACCCCTCCACTTT; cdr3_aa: CASSLKAISSYNSPLHF
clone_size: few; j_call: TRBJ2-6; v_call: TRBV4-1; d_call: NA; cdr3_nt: TGCGCCAGCAGCCAAGTGTACTACTCTGGGGCCAACGTCCTGACTTTC; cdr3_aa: CASSQVYYSGANVLTF
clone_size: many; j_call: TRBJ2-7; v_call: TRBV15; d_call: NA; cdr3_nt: TGTGCCACCAGTAAGGGGCGTTCGGGGTACGAGCAGTACTTC; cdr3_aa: CATSKGRSGYEQYF
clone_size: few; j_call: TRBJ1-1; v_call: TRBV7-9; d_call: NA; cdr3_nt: TGTGCCAGCAGTCCCTACTACACAGGAAAGAACACTGAAGCTTTCTTT; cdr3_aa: CASSPYYTGKNTEAFF
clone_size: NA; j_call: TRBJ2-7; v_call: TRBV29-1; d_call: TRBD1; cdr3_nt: TGCAGCGTATGGACAGGGGATTCGGACGAGCAGTACTTC; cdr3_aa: CSVWTGDSDEQYF
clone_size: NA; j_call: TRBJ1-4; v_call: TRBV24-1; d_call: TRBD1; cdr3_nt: TGTGCCACCAGTGGAGGAGCGGGACAGAAGAATGAAAAACTGTTTTTT; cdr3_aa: CATSGGAGQKNEKLFF
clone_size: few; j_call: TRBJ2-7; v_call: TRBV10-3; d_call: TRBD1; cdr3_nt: TGTGCCAGCTCATCCGGGACAGGGAGTACCTACGAGCAGTACTTC; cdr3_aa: CASSSGTGSTYEQYF
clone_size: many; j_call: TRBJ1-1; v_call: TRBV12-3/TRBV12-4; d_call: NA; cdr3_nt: TGTGCCAGCAGTTTTGATCCGTACACTGAAGCTTTCTTT; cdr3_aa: CASSFDPYTEAFF
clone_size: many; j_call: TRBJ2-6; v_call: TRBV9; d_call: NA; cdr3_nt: TGTGCCAGCAGCTCATGGACACTTAGCTCTGGGGCCAACGTCCTGACTTTC; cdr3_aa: CASSSWTLSSGANVLTF
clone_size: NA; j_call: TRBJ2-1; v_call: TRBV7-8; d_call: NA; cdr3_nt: TGTGCCAGCAGCTTAGATTCTGGAAGGCGGGAGCAGTTCTTC; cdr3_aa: CASSLDSGRREQFF
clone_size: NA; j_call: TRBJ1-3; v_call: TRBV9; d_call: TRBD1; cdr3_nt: TGTGCCAGCAGCGTTGGGACAGGCAAAGGCGGCTACACCATATATTTT; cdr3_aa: CASSVGTGKGGYTIYF
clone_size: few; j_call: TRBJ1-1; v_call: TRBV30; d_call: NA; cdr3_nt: TGTGCCTGGAGTGGAGGGTCGGAGTTAGCTTTCTTT; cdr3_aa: CAWSGGSELAFF
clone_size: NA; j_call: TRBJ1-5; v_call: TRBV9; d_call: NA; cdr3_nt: TGTGCCAGCAGCGTAGAAGACAGGTCCTATCAGCCCCAGCATTTT; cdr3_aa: CASSVEDRSYQPQHF
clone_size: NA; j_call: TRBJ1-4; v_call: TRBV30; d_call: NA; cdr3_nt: TGTGCCTGGAGTGCCAGGGTGGATGGTGAAAAACTGTTTTTT; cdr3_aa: CAWSARVDGEKLFF
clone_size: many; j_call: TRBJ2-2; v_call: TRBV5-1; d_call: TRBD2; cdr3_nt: TGCGCCAGCGGCCCAACCGGGACTAGCTTTGTCGGGGAGCTGTTTTTT; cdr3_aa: CASGPTGTSFVGELFF
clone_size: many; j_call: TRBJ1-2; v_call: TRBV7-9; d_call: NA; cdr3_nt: TGTGCCAGCAGCTTAAATGCTTATGGCTACACCTTC; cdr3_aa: CASSLNAYGYTF
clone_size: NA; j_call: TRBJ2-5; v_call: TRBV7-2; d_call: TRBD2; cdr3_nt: TGTGCCAGTACAGGAGGGACTAGCGGGTTTCAAGAGACCCAGTACTTC; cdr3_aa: CASTGGTSGFQETQYF
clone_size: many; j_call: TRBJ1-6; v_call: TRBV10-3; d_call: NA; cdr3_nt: TGTGCCAGCAGTGAGTCGTTGGTCGAGCATTCACCCCTCCACTTT; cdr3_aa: CASSESLVEHSPLHF
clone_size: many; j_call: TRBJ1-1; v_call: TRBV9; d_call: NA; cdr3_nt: TGTGCCAGCGGTCGGGACCCCGGGAACACTGAAGCTTTCTTT; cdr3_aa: CASGRDPGNTEAFF